This T cell receptor (beta chain) was profiled in a study of early T cells in non-severe SARS-CoV-2 infection. The trim removed 7 bases at V and 4 bases at J, leaving 8 bases unmatched. CDR1 and CDR2 (germline): DFQATT, SNEGSKA (reference sequence). CDR3 length: 13 amino acids. Note on this clonotype: The antigen is unknown.

Attachment of unique molecular identifiers to individual cDNA molecules was performed. TCRdb re-analysed the 5' RACE reads in MiXCR, keeping a single row per CDR3 protein. The sample gives more than 80,000 distinct CDR3 sequences, approximately 15% of which show up once; roughly 6.4% is in the top ten. Study conclusions and caveats: Matching with VDJdb favored anti-spike CD8 responses (missing private and CD4 specificities).

The sequenced sample consisted of whole blood. The chain joins TRBV20-1 to TRBJ2-7; 9 bases are shared with TRBD2. This TCR was recovered from an adult who was a healthcare worker with PCR-confirmed SARS-CoV-2 infection or an uninfected control (not recorded which). The DNA for the CDR3 is TGCAGTGTTAGCGGGGGTATTACATACGAGCAGTACTTC. Translated: CSVSGGITYEQYF.